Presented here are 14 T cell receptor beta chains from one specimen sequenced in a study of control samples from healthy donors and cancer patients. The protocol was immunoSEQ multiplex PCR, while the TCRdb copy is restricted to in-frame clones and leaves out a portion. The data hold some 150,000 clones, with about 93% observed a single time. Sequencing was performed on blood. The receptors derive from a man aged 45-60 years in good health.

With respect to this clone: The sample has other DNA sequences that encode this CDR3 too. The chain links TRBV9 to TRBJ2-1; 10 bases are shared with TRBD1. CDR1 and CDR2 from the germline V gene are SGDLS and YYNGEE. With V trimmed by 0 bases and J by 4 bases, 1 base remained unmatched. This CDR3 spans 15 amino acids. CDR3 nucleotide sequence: TGTGCCAGCAGCGTAGGACAGGGGGCGTACAATGAGCAGTTCTTC. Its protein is CASSVGQGAYNEQFF. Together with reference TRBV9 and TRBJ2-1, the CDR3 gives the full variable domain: DSGVTQTPKHLITATGQRVTLRCSPRSGDLSVYWYQQSLDQGLQFLIQYYNGEERAKGNILERFSAQQFPDLHSELNLSSLELGDSALYFCASSVGQGAYNEQFFGPGTRLTVL.

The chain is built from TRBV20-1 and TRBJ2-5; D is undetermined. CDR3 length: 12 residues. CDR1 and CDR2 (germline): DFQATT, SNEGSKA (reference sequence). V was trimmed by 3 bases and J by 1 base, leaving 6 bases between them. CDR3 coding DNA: TGCAGTGCTAGTCTGCTCCAAGAGACCCAGTACTTC. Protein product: CSASLLQETQYF.

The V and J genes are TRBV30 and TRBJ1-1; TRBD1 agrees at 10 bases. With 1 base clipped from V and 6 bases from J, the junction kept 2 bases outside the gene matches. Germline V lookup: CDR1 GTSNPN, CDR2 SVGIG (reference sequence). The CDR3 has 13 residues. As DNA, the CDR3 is TGTGCCTGGAGTGGGACAGGGGGGGCTGAAGCTTTCTTT. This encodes CAWSGTGGAEAFF. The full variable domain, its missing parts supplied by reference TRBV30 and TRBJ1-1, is SQTIHQWPATLVQPVGSPLSLECTVEGTSNPNLYWYRQAAGRGLQLLFYSVGIGQISSEVPQNLSASRPQDRQFILSSKKLLLSDSGFYLCAWSGTGGAEAFFGQGTRLTVV.

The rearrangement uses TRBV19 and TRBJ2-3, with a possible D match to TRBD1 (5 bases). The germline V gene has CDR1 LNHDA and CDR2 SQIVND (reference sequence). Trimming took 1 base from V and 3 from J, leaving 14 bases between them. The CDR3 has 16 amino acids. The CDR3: CASSIGPGWITDTQYF. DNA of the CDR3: TGTGCCAGTAGTATAGGACCAGGGTGGATAACAGATACGCAGTATTTT.

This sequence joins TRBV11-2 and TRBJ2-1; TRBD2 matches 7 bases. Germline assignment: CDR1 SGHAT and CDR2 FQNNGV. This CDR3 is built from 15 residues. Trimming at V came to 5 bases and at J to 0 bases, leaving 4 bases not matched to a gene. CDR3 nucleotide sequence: TGTGCCAGCAGCCGCGGGAGTAACTCCTACAATGAGCAGTTCTTC. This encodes CASSRGSNSYNEQFF. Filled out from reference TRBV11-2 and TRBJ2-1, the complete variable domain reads EAGVAQSPRYKIIEKRQSVAFWCNPISGHATLYWYQQILGQGPKLLIQFQNNGVVDDSQLPKDRFSAERLKGVDSTLKIQPAKLEDSAVYLCASSRGSNSYNEQFFGPGTRLTVL.

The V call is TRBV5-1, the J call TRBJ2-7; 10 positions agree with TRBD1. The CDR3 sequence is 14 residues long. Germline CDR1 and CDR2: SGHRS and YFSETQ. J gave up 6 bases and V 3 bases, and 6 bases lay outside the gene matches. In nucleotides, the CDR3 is TGCGCCAGCAGCTCCGGGACAGGGGCGCGCGAGCAGTACTTC. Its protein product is CASSSGTGAREQYF. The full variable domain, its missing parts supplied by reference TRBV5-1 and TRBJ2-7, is KAGVTQTPRYLIKTRGQQVTLSCSPISGHRSVSWYQQTPGQGLQFLFEYFSETQRNKGNFPGRFSGRQFSNSRSEMNVSTLELGDSALYLCASSSGTGAREQYFGPGTRLTVT.

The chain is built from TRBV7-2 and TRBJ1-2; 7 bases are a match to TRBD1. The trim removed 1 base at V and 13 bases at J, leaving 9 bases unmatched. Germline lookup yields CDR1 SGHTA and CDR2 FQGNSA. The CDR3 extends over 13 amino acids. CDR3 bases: TGTGCCAGCAGCTTAGATCGGACAGGTGGATCCACCTTC. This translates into CASSLDRTGGSTF.

This CDR3 reads CASSVGASGRVDTQYF. CDR3 in DNA: TGTGCCAGCAGCGTAGGAGCTAGCGGGAGGGTGGATACGCAGTATTTT. The chain has TRBV9 and TRBJ2-3; 12 bases match TRBD2. Germline V gives CDR1 SGDLS, CDR2 YYNGEE. The CDR3 spans 16 residues. The V gene end was trimmed by 0 bases and the J gene end by 6 bases; junction bases not matched to a gene: 5.

CDR3 sequence reads: CASSDSELRNSPLHF. The CDR3 bases are TGTGCCAGCAGTGACTCTGAACTTCGAAATTCACCCCTCCACTTT. The chain has TRBV6-4 and TRBJ1-6, with D unresolved. V shed 0 bases and J shed 7 bases, with 10 bases lying between them. This CDR3 comprises 15 residues. Germline lookup yields CDR1 MRHNA and CDR2 SNTAGT.

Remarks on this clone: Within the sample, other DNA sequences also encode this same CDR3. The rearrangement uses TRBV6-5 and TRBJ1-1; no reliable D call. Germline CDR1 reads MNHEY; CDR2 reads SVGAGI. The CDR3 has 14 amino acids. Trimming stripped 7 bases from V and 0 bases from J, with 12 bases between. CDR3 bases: TGTGCCAGCACAAGGACGGGTGTGAACACTGAAGCTTTCTTT. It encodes CASTRTGVNTEAFF.

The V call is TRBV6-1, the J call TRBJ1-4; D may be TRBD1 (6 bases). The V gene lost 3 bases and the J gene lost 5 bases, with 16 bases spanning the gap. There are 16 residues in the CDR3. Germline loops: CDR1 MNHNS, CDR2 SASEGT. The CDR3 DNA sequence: TGTGCCAGCAGTGATGCAGGGGCCCTCATGAATGAAAAACTGTTTTTT. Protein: CASSDAGALMNEKLFF.

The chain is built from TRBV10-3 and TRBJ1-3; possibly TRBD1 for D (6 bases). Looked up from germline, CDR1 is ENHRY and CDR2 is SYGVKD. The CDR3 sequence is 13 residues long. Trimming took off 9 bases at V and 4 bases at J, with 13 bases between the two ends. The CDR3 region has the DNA TGTGCCATATCACAGGGACACGGAAACACCATATATTTT. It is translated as CAISQGHGNTIYF.

The CDR3 DNA is TGTGCCAGCAGCTCGGGACAGGGGAAAACTGGAAACACCATATATTTT. It translates to CASSSGQGKTGNTIYF. The J gene is TRBJ1-3, the V gene TRBV7-9; TRBD1 matches 10 bases. Germline values: CDR1 SEHNR, CDR2 FQNEAQ (reference sequence). J gave up 2 bases and V 4 bases, and 5 bases lay outside the gene matches. The CDR3 is 16 amino acids.

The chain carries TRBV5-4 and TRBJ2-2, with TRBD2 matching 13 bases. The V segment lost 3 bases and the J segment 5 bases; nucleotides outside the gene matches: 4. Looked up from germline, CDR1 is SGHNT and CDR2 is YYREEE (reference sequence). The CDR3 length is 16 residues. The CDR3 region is CASSSTSGRFTGELFF. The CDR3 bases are TGTGCCAGCAGCTCGACTAGCGGGAGGTTTACCGGGGAGCTGTTTTTT.